A selection of T cell receptor beta chains follows, all from one sample in a study of shared clonotypes between healthy human individuals. Profiling relied on immunoSEQ multiplex PCR, and the TCRdb table lists in-frame clones only, not all of them. The data hold roughly 76,000 clones, with about 61% observed a single time. The specimen sequenced was memory CD8+ T cells sorted from blood. The receptors derive from a man in his thirties or forties in good health. CDR3s include the opening cysteine and the closing phenylalanine or tryptophan. The D gene is left open where the match is weak. A row's size may be missing; if present it is once, few, many or a size class.

CASSLGVGGSTGELFF	TGTGCCAGCAGCTTGGGGGTAGGCGGGAGCACCGGGGAGCTGTTTTTT	-	TRBD2	16	TRBV5-4	TRBJ2-2
CSADQETQYF	TGCAGCGCGGACCAAGAGACCCAGTACTTC	few	-	10	TRBV29-1	TRBJ2-5
CASSLSEVAKNIQYF	TGTGCCAGCAGCTTATCGGAGGTAGCCAAAAACATTCAGTACTTC	-	-	15	TRBV7-9	TRBJ2-4
CASSYTSGGYNEQFF	TGCGCCAGCTCCTATACCAGTGGCGGATACAATGAGCAGTTCTTC	-	-	15	TRBV5-1	TRBJ2-1
CASSPRTVYEQYF	TGTGCCAGCAGCCCCCGGACTGTTTACGAGCAGTACTTC	few	-	13	TRBV7-9	TRBJ2-7
CASSVGGLAGDEQYF	TGTGCCAGCAGCGTAGGAGGATTAGCGGGAGACGAGCAGTACTTC	few	TRBD2	15	TRBV9	TRBJ2-7
CASSSLLAGDNEQFF	TGTGCCAGCAGCTCCCTACTAGCGGGAGACAATGAGCAGTTCTTC	-	TRBD2	15	TRBV11-2	TRBJ2-1
CASSGGQGDTGELFF	TGCGCCAGCAGCGGCGGACAGGGGGACACCGGGGAGCTGTTTTTT	few	TRBD1	15	TRBV5-1	TRBJ2-2
CASSLSGIPQETQYF	TGTGCCAGCAGCCTTAGCGGGATCCCCCAAGAGACCCAGTACTTC	-	TRBD2	15	TRBV9	TRBJ2-5
CATSQGATRFPYEQYF	TGTGCCACCAGCCAGGGGGCGACAAGATTTCCCTACGAGCAGTACTTC	-	TRBD1	16	TRBV15	TRBJ2-7
CASSSDREADTQYF	TGTGCCAGCAGTTCGGACAGGGAGGCAGATACGCAGTATTTT	-	TRBD1	14	TRBV6-4	TRBJ2-3
CASSDYGLAGDNEQFF	TGTGCCAGCAGCGATTATGGACTAGCGGGAGACAATGAGCAGTTCTTC	-	TRBD2	16	TRBV7-9	TRBJ2-1
CATTGQSGSYIEQFF	TGTGCCACAACCGGGCAAAGCGGGAGTTATATTGAGCAGTTCTTC	-	TRBD2	15	TRBV2	TRBJ2-1
CASSLSRGTEQYF	TGTGCCAGCAGTTTATCGAGGGGGACCGAGCAGTACTTC	-	-	13	TRBV27	TRBJ2-7
CASSQTSGSFEQYF	TGTGCCAGCAGCCAGACTAGCGGGAGTTTCGAGCAGTACTTC	few	TRBD2	14	TRBV5-5	TRBJ2-7
CASSLAGQASETQYF	TGTGCCAGCAGCTTGGCGGGACAGGCGTCGGAGACCCAGTACTTC	once	TRBD1	15	TRBV5-6	TRBJ2-5
CASSLYRFSYEQYF	TGTGCCAGCAGCTTGTACAGGTTCTCCTACGAGCAGTACTTC	-	-	14	TRBV7-8	TRBJ2-7
CASSPRGGQRYNEQFF	TGTGCCAGCAGCCCTAGGGGGGGACAGAGGTACAATGAGCAGTTCTTC	-	-	16	TRBV7-2	TRBJ2-1
CASSASAETGELFF	TGTGCCAGCAGTGCCAGTGCCGAGACCGGGGAGCTGTTTTTT	many	-	14	TRBV6-1	TRBJ2-2
CASSQVELHEQFF	TGCGCCAGCAGCCAAGTGGAGTTGCATGAGCAGTTCTTC	-	-	13	TRBV4-3	TRBJ2-1
CASSDIDYEQYF	TGTGCCAGCAGTGATATCGACTACGAGCAGTACTTC	-	-	12	TRBV6-6	TRBJ2-7
CASSVRTEQYF	TGTGCCAGCAGTGTTAGGACTGAGCAGTACTTC	once	-	11	TRBV25-1	TRBJ2-7
CASASQRGDGAEAFF	TGTGCCAGCGCCTCACAAAGGGGCGACGGAGCTGAAGCTTTCTTT	-	-	15	TRBV18	TRBJ1-1
CASSRERTSGLQETQYF	TGCGCCAGCAGCCGCGAAAGGACTAGCGGGCTTCAAGAGACCCAGTACTTC	-	TRBD2	17	TRBV4-1	TRBJ2-5
CASGNSTGQLKNEQFF	TGTGCTAGTGGCAATTCGACGGGACAGTTGAAGAATGAGCAGTTCTTC	-	TRBD1	16	TRBV12-5	TRBJ2-1
CASSDPIQGNTGELFF	TGTGCCAGCAGCGACCCGATACAGGGAAACACCGGGGAGCTGTTTTTT	-	-	16	TRBV9	TRBJ2-2
CASSFLSDREETQYF	TGTGCCAGCAGCTTTCTCTCGGACAGAGAAGAGACCCAGTACTTC	-	-	15	TRBV13	TRBJ2-5
CASSMTVLGNTGELFF	TGTGCCAGCAGCATGACGGTGCTTGGGAACACCGGGGAGCTGTTTTTT	-	-	16	TRBV7-9	TRBJ2-2
CASIVWTASRTDTQYF	TGTGCCAGCATCGTATGGACCGCCAGTCGGACAGATACGCAGTATTTT	few	-	16	TRBV5-6	TRBJ2-3
CASSALLDTQYF	TGTGCCAGCAGCGCTTTGCTAGATACGCAGTATTTT	few	-	12	TRBV9	TRBJ2-3